Each of the 18 T cell receptor beta chains below was sequenced from the same sample in a study of blood T cell repertoires in COVID-19. The assay was immunoSEQ multiplex PCR, and TCRdb's table has in-frame clones only and misses some. The sample carries some 120,000 clones, 70% to 90% recorded once. The source material was peripheral blood. The receptor set was obtained from a man in his thirties or forties with acute or convalescent COVID-19.

This clone occurred a few times. This chain links TRBV7-2 with TRBJ1-1; 8 bases match TRBD1. The V gene's germline CDR1 is SGHTA and CDR2 FQGNSA. V lost 5 bases and J lost 5; bases outside the gene matches: 7. CDR3 length: 14 amino acids. DNA of the CDR3: TGTGCCAGCAGCCCAGACAGGGGCGGTACTGAAGCTTTCTTT. It translates to CASSPDRGGTEAFF.

The J gene is TRBJ1-1, the V gene TRBV4-1, with D possibly TRBD1 on 5 matching bases. The CDR3 is made up of 13 amino acids. Germline V lookup: CDR1 MGHRA, CDR2 YSYEKL. Trimming cost V 0 bases and J 8 bases, with 10 bases left between them. This CDR3 reads CASSQDLYREAFF. DNA for the CDR3: TGCGCCAGCAGCCAAGATTTGTACAGGGAAGCTTTCTTT.

Judged by abundance, this clone is medium-sized. The chain employs TRBV6-2 or TRBV6-3 and TRBJ2-1; TRBD2 matches at 8 bases. The CDR3 spans 15 residues. Trimming cost V 4 bases and J 4 bases; bases outside gene matches: 6. From germline, CDR1 is MNHEY and CDR2 SVGEGT. CDR3 sequence (DNA): TGTGCCAGCAGTTTACCTACTAGCGGATACAATGAGCAGTTCTTC. Its protein is CASSLPTSGYNEQFF.

The chain employs TRBV29-1 and TRBJ1-1; 7 positions match TRBD1. The V segment lost 0 bases and the J segment 11 bases; nucleotides outside the gene matches: 6. In germline, CDR1 is SQVTM, CDR2 ANQGSEA. The CDR3 consists of 12 residues. The CDR3 coding sequence is TGCAGCGTTGAAGATGCCAGGGGGTATGCTTTCTTT. This translates into CSVEDARGYAFF.

This clone came up a few times. The chain uses TRBV6-1 and TRBJ2-2; 7 nucleotides line up with TRBD2. Germline-derived CDR1 and CDR2 are MNHNS and SASEGT. The junction had 4 bases not matched to a gene; V was cut back by 2 bases and J by 4 bases. The CDR3 consists of 15 residues. The CDR3 region has the DNA TGTGCCAGCAGTGAACCGGGGGGTATCACCGGGGAGCTGTTTTTT. Translation gives CASSEPGGITGELFF.

The chain uses TRBV19 and TRBJ2-5; TRBD2 aligns across 10 bases. Germline CDR1 and CDR2: LNHDA and SQIVND (reference sequence). Trimming cost V 3 bases and J 5 bases; bases outside gene matches: 12. The CDR3 is 17 residues long. The CDR3: CASSIGTSAGAGETQYF. In DNA form, the CDR3 reads TGTGCCAGTAGTATTGGGACTAGCGCCGGTGCAGGGGAGACCCAGTACTTC.

CDR3 in amino acids: CASSISTGNQPQHF. The CDR3, as DNA: TGTGCCAGTAGTATATCTACAGGGAATCAGCCCCAGCATTTT. This chain uses TRBV19 with TRBJ1-5; tentatively, D is TRBD1 (6 bases). The CDR3 is made up of 14 amino acids. The V gene lost 2 bases and the J gene lost 4 bases, with 9 bases spanning the gap. Per the germline V gene, CDR1 is LNHDA and CDR2 is SQIVND (reference sequence).

The chain has TRBV5-6 and TRBJ1-1, with 8 bases identical to TRBD1. Germline loops: CDR1 SGHDT, CDR2 YYEEEE. The CDR3 spans 14 residues. Trimming took 4 bases from V and 2 from J; bases not matched to a gene: 4. For the CDR3, the DNA is TGTGCCAGCAGCGCCGACAGGGGAAACACTGAAGCTTTCTTT. Translating it yields CASSADRGNTEAFF.

The chain combines TRBV5-5 with TRBJ2-1; 11 nucleotides match TRBD1. The CDR3 has 16 amino acids. The V segment lost 4 bases and the J segment 7 bases; nucleotides outside the gene matches: 10. The germline CDR1 and CDR2 sequences are SGHKS and YYEKEE (reference sequence). This chain's CDR3 is CASSRGQGAFSNEQFF. CDR3 DNA: TGTGCCAGCAGCCGCGGACAGGGGGCGTTCTCAAATGAGCAGTTCTTC.

V usage is TRBV4-1 and J usage is TRBJ1-6, with a weak D call TRBD1 (6 bases). Germline values: CDR1 MGHRA, CDR2 YSYEKL. Between the trimmed V and J ends, which lost 4 bases and 7 bases, there was a span of 11 bases. The CDR3 runs to 14 residues. CDR3 coding DNA: TGCGCCAGCAGCCTTCCCGGACAGAATTCACCCCTCCACTTT. Amino acids: CASSLPGQNSPLHF.

This CDR3 reads CASSLSGGSGANVLTF. DNA for the CDR3: TGTGCCAGCAGCTTATCTGGCGGATCTGGGGCCAACGTCCTGACTTTC. J is TRBJ2-6 and V is TRBV7-9, with unresolved D. This CDR3 comprises 16 residues. Deletions cut 2 bases from V and 1 base from J, with 9 bases between. Germline CDR1 reads SEHNR; CDR2 reads FQNEAQ (reference sequence).

This sequence joins TRBV9 and TRBJ2-3; TRBD2 matches 11 bases. Germline CDR1 SGDLS, CDR2 YYNGEE. The CDR3 is 16 residues long. With 4 bases clipped from V and 2 bases from J, the junction kept 6 bases outside the gene matches. The CDR3 nucleotides are TGTGCCAGCAGCAAGGGGACTAGCGGATTCACAGATACGCAGTATTTT. Translating it yields CASSKGTSGFTDTQYF. Drawing the rest from reference TRBV9 and TRBJ2-3, the complete variable domain is DSGVTQTPKHLITATGQRVTLRCSPRSGDLSVYWYQQSLDQGLQFLIQYYNGEERAKGNILERFSAQQFPDLHSELNLSSLELGDSALYFCASSKGTSGFTDTQYFGPGTRLTVL.

The chain employs TRBV29-1 and TRBJ2-1, with 8 bases matching TRBD2. The germline gives CDR1 SQVTM, CDR2 ANQGSEA. This CDR3 region has 13 residues. J gave up 9 bases and V 7 bases, and 11 bases lay outside the gene matches. The CDR3 protein is CSAAGTRSGEQFF. The DNA for the CDR3 is TGCAGCGCCGCAGGGACTAGGTCAGGTGAGCAGTTCTTC.

CDR3 sequence: CASSLEYTIRDRGIYEQYV. In nucleotides, the CDR3 is TGTGCCAGCAGCTTAGAATACACTATCCGTGACAGGGGAATCTACGAGCAGTACGTC. The chain combines TRBV11-2 with TRBJ2-7; 8 bases are a match to TRBD1. The CDR3 is 19 amino acids. The germline V gene has CDR1 SGHAT and CDR2 FQNNGV. Trimming cost V 0 bases and J 3 bases; bases outside gene matches: 16.

The chain is built from TRBV4-1 and TRBJ2-5; a possible D gene is TRBD2 (6 bases). The ends were cut back, 0 bases at V and 4 bases at J, with 9 bases in the middle. Germline V lookup: CDR1 MGHRA, CDR2 YSYEKL. There are 14 residues in the CDR3. Written as DNA, the CDR3 is TGCGCCAGCAGCCAAGACAGGGAGGTAGAGACCCAGTACTTC. It translates to CASSQDREVETQYF.

V usage is TRBV19 and J usage is TRBJ2-1; possible D gene TRBD1, 6 bases. Germline V gene sequence: CDR1 LNHDA, CDR2 SQIVND (reference sequence). V gave up 3 bases and J gave up 4 bases, with 13 bases separating them. The length of the CDR3 is 15 residues. CDR3 DNA: TGTGCCAGTAGTATTGAGGGACACCTTTACAATGAGCAGTTCTTC. This translates into CASSIEGHLYNEQFF.

The chain is built from TRBV28 and TRBJ1-4, with D perhaps TRBD1 (6 bases). This CDR3 is 14 amino acids long. The V end was cut by 6 bases, the J end by 5 bases, with 13 bases between. Per germline, CDR1 MDHEN and CDR2 SYDVKM. CDR3 sequence reads: CASSPTGSNEKLFF. CDR3 DNA sequence: TGTGCCAGCAGCCCAACAGGGAGCAATGAAAAACTGTTTTTT.

The chain links TRBV4-2 to TRBJ1-1; 8 positions agree with TRBD1. The CDR3 has 15 amino acids. CDR1 is LGHNA and CDR2 is YNFKEQ in the germline V gene. J lost 3 bases, V lost 1 base, and 4 bases had no gene match. The DNA for the CDR3 is TGTGCCAGCAGCCAAGCCGGACAGGGTGACACTGAAGCTTTCTTT. As protein: CASSQAGQGDTEAFF.